A selection of T cell receptor beta chains follows, all from one sample in a study of cytomegalovirus exposure and HLA in healthy donors. Produced via immunoSEQ multiplex PCR; TCRdb's table is partial and in-frame only. The repertoire holds 200,000 to 250,000 clones, with over 65% as singletons. Sequencing was performed on PBMCs. The receptors stem from a man between 18 and 35 years old in good health and CMV-seronegative. Each CDR3 is given with its conserved first and last residue. A D gene is named only where the DNA matches it firmly. Expanded clones are given a class, and other clones once, few, many or no size at all.

V gene,D gene,J gene,clone size,CDR3 protein,CDR3 DNA
TRBV30,TRBD1,TRBJ1-3,NA,CACILDRGLPIYF,TGTGCCTGCATTTTGGACAGGGGGCTTCCCATATATTTT
TRBV11-2,NA,TRBJ1-2,NA,CASSLGDTLYNYGYTF,TGTGCCAGCAGCTTAGGAGACACCCTGTACAACTATGGCTACACCTTC
TRBV30,TRBD1,TRBJ2-3,NA,CAASGTGGTDTQYF,TGTGCCGCATCGGGTACAGGGGGCACAGATACGCAGTATTTT
TRBV19,NA,TRBJ2-3,NA,CASSITGASTDTQYF,TGTGCCAGTAGTATTACGGGAGCGTCGACAGATACGCAGTATTTT
TRBV5-1,NA,TRBJ2-3,NA,CASSLGGADTQYF,TGCGCCAGCAGCTTGGGCGGGGCAGATACGCAGTATTTT
TRBV28,NA,TRBJ1-2,once,CASSLSSGKRNYGYTF,TGTGCCAGCAGTTTATCATCCGGGAAGAGAAACTATGGCTACACCTTC
TRBV5-6,TRBD2,TRBJ2-7,NA,CASSLATGTSGEGSYEQYF,TGTGCCAGCAGCTTAGCGACCGGGACTAGCGGGGAGGGTTCCTACGAGCAGTACTTC
TRBV2,TRBD1,TRBJ1-2,NA,CASMGTGPGYTF,TGTGCCAGCATGGGGACAGGCCCTGGCTACACCTTC
TRBV2,NA,TRBJ1-5,NA,CASSAGQPNLNQPQHF,TGTGCCAGCAGTGCCGGACAACCGAATCTCAACCAGCCCCAGCATTTT
TRBV6-1,TRBD1,TRBJ1-2,once,CASSEAVTGETGYTF,TGTGCCAGCAGTGAAGCGGTGACAGGGGAAACTGGCTACACCTTC
TRBV5-1,NA,TRBJ2-1,NA,CASSLAGGGNNEQFF,TGCGCCAGCAGCTTGGCCGGGGGAGGAAACAATGAGCAGTTCTTC
TRBV4-1,NA,TRBJ2-3,NA,CASSQDPGDTQYF,TGCGCCAGCAGCCAAGATCCAGGAGATACGCAGTATTTT
TRBV29-1,NA,TRBJ2-1,NA,CSVEDGTSRSYNEQFF,TGCAGCGTTGAAGATGGCACTAGCCGATCCTACAATGAGCAGTTCTTC
TRBV7-9,NA,TRBJ1-1,NA,CASSQYLNPNTEAFF,TGTGCCAGCAGCCAATATCTAAACCCTAACACTGAAGCTTTCTTT
TRBV5-6,NA,TRBJ1-1,NA,CASSPRATGTEAFF,TGTGCCAGCAGCCCACGGGCCACAGGGACTGAAGCTTTCTTT
TRBV7-3,NA,TRBJ2-2,NA,CASSLTYGELFF,TGTGCCAGCAGCTTAACGTACGGGGAGCTGTTTTTT
TRBV20-1,NA,TRBJ1-2,NA,CHGGGPDGYTF,TGTCATGGGGGGGGGCCCGATGGCTACACCTTC
TRBV30,TRBD1,TRBJ2-7,NA,CAWSATGAEQYF,TGTGCCTGGAGTGCAACAGGGGCCGAGCAGTACTTC
TRBV28,TRBD1,TRBJ2-1,NA,CASSLSTGVGFF,TGTGCCAGCAGTTTATCGACAGGGGTTGGGTTCTTC
TRBV5-1,NA,TRBJ2-5,NA,CASSERGQGWETQYF,TGCGCCAGCAGCGAGCGGGGTCAGGGGTGGGAGACCCAGTACTTC
TRBV30,NA,TRBJ1-2,few,CAWSQTGGYTF,TGTGCCTGGAGTCAAACCGGGGGCTACACCTTC
TRBV2,TRBD1,TRBJ1-3,NA,CASSKTGASGNTIYF,TGTGCCAGCAGCAAGACAGGGGCGTCTGGAAACACCATATATTTT
TRBV7-9,NA,TRBJ1-2,NA,CASSSSGAGYTF,TGTGCCAGCAGCTCCAGTGGGGCTGGCTACACCTTC
TRBV19,NA,TRBJ1-3,NA,CASSRGRESSGNTIYF,TGTGCCAGTAGTAGGGGACGGGAGAGCTCTGGAAACACCATATATTTT
TRBV5-1,NA,TRBJ2-2,few,CASSLANSRPDTGELFF,TGCGCCAGCAGCTTGGCAAACAGTAGGCCGGACACCGGGGAGCTGTTTTTT
TRBV11-2,NA,TRBJ1-1,NA,CASSSSRGSTEAFF,TGTGCCAGCAGCTCGTCCAGGGGAAGCACTGAAGCTTTCTTT
TRBV7-3,TRBD2,TRBJ2-1,few,CASSGTSGRAFSNEQFF,TGTGCCAGCAGCGGGACTAGCGGGAGGGCCTTTTCCAATGAGCAGTTCTTC
TRBV5-5,TRBD2,TRBJ2-7,NA,CASSGGLAGGSYEQYF,TGTGCCAGCAGCGGGGGACTAGCGGGAGGGTCCTACGAGCAGTACTTC
TRBV2,NA,TRBJ1-1,NA,CASRGQFFNTEAFF,TGTGCCAGCAGAGGACAGTTCTTCAACACTGAAGCTTTCTTT
TRBV27,NA,TRBJ1-6,NA,CASSLSWTAYNSPLHF,TGTGCCAGCAGTTTATCGTGGACAGCCTATAATTCACCCCTCCACTTT
TRBV7-6,TRBD2,TRBJ2-2,NA,CASSLLAGTGELFF,TGTGCCAGCAGCTTACTAGCGGGCACCGGGGAGCTGTTTTTT
TRBV2,NA,TRBJ2-7,NA,CASSRGRSSYEQYF,TGTGCCAGCAGCAGGGGACGGTCTTCCTACGAGCAGTACTTC
TRBV9,NA,TRBJ2-1,NA,CASKVGRNEQFF,TGTGCCAGCAAGGTTGGGAGGAATGAGCAGTTCTTC
TRBV9,NA,TRBJ1-4,NA,CASSPTSVTEKLFF,TGTGCCAGCAGCCCTACCTCCGTGACAGAAAAACTGTTTTTT
TRBV9,NA,TRBJ2-2,NA,CASSVAGTGELFF,TGTGCCAGCAGCGTAGCCGGCACCGGGGAGCTGTTTTTT
TRBV30,TRBD1,TRBJ2-1,few,CAWIVDRGFYNEQFF,TGTGCCTGGATTGTAGACAGGGGGTTCTACAATGAGCAGTTCTTC
TRBV11-2,NA,TRBJ1-5,once,CASSFTENQPQHF,TGTGCCAGCAGCTTTACAGAAAATCAGCCCCAGCATTTT
TRBV4-1,TRBD1,TRBJ1-4,NA,CASSRQGNNEKLFF,TGCGCCAGCAGCCGACAGGGTAATAATGAAAAACTGTTTTTT
TRBV30,NA,TRBJ1-5,few,CAWSVREGQPQHF,TGTGCCTGGAGTGTACGGGAAGGTCAGCCCCAGCATTTT
TRBV6-6,NA,TRBJ1-1,NA,CASSYSGEKAFF,TGTGCCAGCAGTTACTCCGGAGAGAAAGCTTTCTTT
TRBV4-1,TRBD1,TRBJ2-4,few,CASSQRDRDIQYF,TGCGCCAGCAGCCAGCGGGACAGGGACATTCAGTACTTC
TRBV4-2,NA,TRBJ2-1,NA,CASNPGGALIEQFF,TGTGCCAGCAACCCCGGGGGAGCCCTGATTGAGCAGTTCTTC
TRBV18,TRBD2,TRBJ2-5,NA,CASSRTREETQYF,TGTGCCAGCTCAAGGACTAGAGAAGAGACCCAGTACTTC
TRBV11-2,TRBD2,TRBJ2-1,NA,CASSLDPAGGREQFF,TGTGCCAGCAGCTTAGATCCAGCGGGAGGAAGGGAGCAGTTCTTC
TRBV28,TRBD1,TRBJ2-1,NA,CASSTQGQGYNEQFF,TGTGCCAGCAGTACCCAAGGACAGGGATACAATGAGCAGTTCTTC
TRBV27,TRBD2,TRBJ2-2,NA,CASSTRLALNTGELFF,TGTGCCAGCAGTACCAGACTAGCACTGAACACCGGGGAGCTGTTTTTT
TRBV5-6,NA,TRBJ1-1,NA,CASSLFPGTEAFF,TGTGCCAGCAGCTTGTTCCCGGGCACTGAAGCTTTCTTT
TRBV30,NA,TRBJ2-2,NA,CATELGGELFF,TGTGCCACCGAACTCGGTGGGGAGCTGTTTTTT
TRBV27,NA,TRBJ1-4,NA,CASSFGYTNEKLFF,TGTGCCAGCAGTTTCGGGTATACTAATGAAAAACTGTTTTTT
TRBV6-6,TRBD1,TRBJ1-2,few,CASSIDRVWGYTF,TGTGCCAGCAGCATAGACAGGGTTTGGGGCTACACCTTC
TRBV28,TRBD2,TRBJ2-7,few,CASTDPSLAGYEQYF,TGTGCCAGCACTGATCCCTCACTAGCGGGTTACGAGCAGTACTTC
TRBV15,TRBD2,TRBJ2-5,NA,CATSRGGGQETQYF,TGTGCCACCAGCAGAGGGGGAGGGCAAGAGACCCAGTACTTC
TRBV4-2,TRBD1,TRBJ1-1,NA,CASTGTGRNTEAFF,TGTGCCAGCACTGGGACAGGGAGAAACACTGAAGCTTTCTTT
TRBV27,NA,TRBJ1-2,NA,CASSFRGQYGYTF,TGTGCCAGCAGTTTTCGGGGACAATATGGCTACACCTTC
TRBV13,NA,TRBJ1-2,few,CASSLVVRGTRGYTF,TGTGCCAGCAGCTTAGTGGTAAGGGGGACTAGGGGCTACACCTTC